A single sample is the source of the 19 T cell receptor beta chains below, sequenced in a study of blood T cell repertoires in COVID-19. Assay used: immunoSEQ multiplex PCR; TCRdb lists only in-frame clones, some missing. Here the sample spans fewer than 350,000 clones, 89% being singletons. The sequenced sample consisted of PBMCs or T cells enriched from blood (not recorded which). The source is a woman between 40 and 55 years old who had recovered from COVID-19.

This clone appeared once. This chain connects TRBV5-1 to TRBJ2-7, with D perhaps matching TRBD1 (6 bases). Germline V gene sequence: CDR1 SGHRS, CDR2 YFSETQ. V gave up 1 base and J gave up 7 bases, with 12 bases separating them. The CDR3 is 13 residues long. CDR3 sequence reads: CASSLSGEKEQYF. For the CDR3, the DNA is TGCGCCAGCAGCTTGTCAGGGGAAAAGGAGCAGTACTTC. Full variable domain (remainder filled in from reference TRBV5-1 and TRBJ2-7): KAGVTQTPRYLIKTRGQQVTLSCSPISGHRSVSWYQQTPGQGLQFLFEYFSETQRNKGNFPGRFSGRQFSNSRSEMNVSTLELGDSALYLCASSLSGEKEQYFGPGTRLTVT.

The chain links TRBV3-1 (or the pseudogene TRBV3-2) to TRBJ2-1, with D unresolved. Germline CDR1 is LGHDT and CDR2 is YNNKEL (reference sequence). This CDR3 region has 13 residues. The V and J ends lost 2 bases and 5 bases respectively, with 7 bases between them. The DNA of the CDR3 is TGTGCCAGCAGCCAACAAAATGACAATGAGCAGTTCTTC. Its translation: CASSQQNDNEQFF.

Concerning this clone: The junction does not match germline at one end; this may be a read error. The CDR3 bases are TGTGCCAGCAGCTTAGATCTAACTGTAGCTTTCTTT. This translates into CASSLDLTVAFF. The V call is TRBV11-2, the J call TRBJ1-1; D call uncertain. This CDR3 has 12 residues. From germline, CDR1 is SGHAT and CDR2 FQNNGV.

This clone appeared a single time. This chain uses TRBV7-2 with TRBJ2-3, with 8 bases aligning to TRBD2. The CDR3 has 18 amino acids. Germline CDR1 reads SGHTA; CDR2 reads FQGNSA. The V segment lost 6 bases and the J segment 1 base; nucleotides outside the gene matches: 15. Here the CDR3 reads CASSFPGLEIFGTDTQYF. DNA of the CDR3: TGTGCCAGCAGTTTCCCGGGACTAGAGATATTTGGCACAGATACGCAGTATTTT.

The chain carries TRBV5-1 and TRBJ1-1, with 8 positions matching TRBD1. The CDR3 runs 15 residues. CDR1 is SGHRS, CDR2 YFSETQ, per germline. After removal of 4 bases from V and 0 bases from J, the junction contained 5 bases not matched to a gene. The CDR3 spells CASSEGQALNTEAFF. In nucleotides, the CDR3 is TGCGCCAGCAGCGAGGGACAGGCGTTGAACACTGAAGCTTTCTTT.

The rearrangement joins TRBV15 to TRBJ2-7; possibly TRBD1 for D (6 bases). Trimming cost V 0 bases and J 2 bases, with 11 bases left between them. Germline values: CDR1 LNHNV, CDR2 YYDKDF (reference sequence). CDR3 length equals 15 residues. CDR3 in amino acids: CATSRDRTAAYEQYF. Written as DNA, the CDR3 is TGTGCCACCAGCAGAGATCGGACAGCTGCCTACGAGCAGTACTTC. The complete variable domain, with remaining parts taken from reference TRBV15 and TRBJ2-7, reads DAMVIQNPRYQVTQFGKPVTLSCSQTLNHNVMYWYQQKSSQAPKLLFHYYDKDFNNEADTPDNFQSRRPNTSFCFLDIRSPGLGDTAMYLCATSRDRTAAYEQYFGPGTRLTVT.

The chain combines TRBV19 with TRBJ1-3; 8 bases are shared with TRBD1. This CDR3 contains 16 residues. V gave up 5 bases and J gave up 4 bases; unmatched junction bases: 10. The germline V gene has CDR1 LNHDA and CDR2 SQIVND (reference sequence). CDR3 residues: CASSPMTGVDGNTIYF. The CDR3 DNA reads TGTGCCAGTAGTCCTATGACAGGGGTGGACGGAAACACCATATATTTT.

The rearrangement links TRBV9 to TRBJ2-7; TRBD1 is a possible D gene (6 bases). Per germline, CDR1 SGDLS and CDR2 YYNGEE. V was pared by 0 bases and J by 0 bases, with 13 bases between. This CDR3 contains 16 residues. The CDR3 coding sequence is TGTGCCAGCAGCGTAGGGGGGCTTTGGCCCTCCTACGAGCAGTACTTC. This encodes CASSVGGLWPSYEQYF.

V gene TRBV10-3 combines with J gene TRBJ2-2; TRBD1 agrees at 7 bases. The ends lost 2 bases at V and 0 bases at J; junction bases unmatched: 3. This CDR3 has 16 amino acids. Germline V gene data show CDR1 as ENHRY and CDR2 as SYGVKD. In nucleotides, the CDR3 is TGTGCCATCAGTGAGGGCACAGGGGCGAACACCGGGGAGCTGTTTTTT. Protein: CAISEGTGANTGELFF.

The chain couples TRBV4-1 to TRBJ2-2; 11 positions match TRBD2. Per the germline V gene, CDR1 is MGHRA and CDR2 is YSYEKL. J gave up 3 bases and V 3 bases, and 6 bases lay outside the gene matches. The CDR3 has 17 residues. Written as DNA, the CDR3 is TGCGCCAGCAGCCACCCCACTAGCGGGGGAGACACCGGGGAGCTGTTTTTT. Protein: CASSHPTSGGDTGELFF.

This chain joins TRBV9 and TRBJ1-2; no clear D gene. Germline-derived CDR1 and CDR2 are SGDLS and YYNGEE. CDR3 length: 15 amino acids. The V gene lost 7 bases and the J gene lost 2 bases, with 18 bases spanning the gap. This CDR3 reads CASSTSPDGNYGYTF. In DNA, the CDR3 is TGTGCCAGCTCGACGAGTCCTGACGGGAACTATGGCTACACCTTC.

The gene calls are TRBV5-1 and TRBJ1-5; D is unresolved. The CDR3 contains 15 residues. The V and J ends lost 2 bases and 2 bases respectively, with 11 bases between them. In germline, CDR1 is SGHRS, CDR2 YFSETQ. The CDR3 DNA reads as TGCGCCAGCAGCTTAACGGGAACAGGCAATCAGCCCCAGCATTTT. It yields the protein CASSLTGTGNQPQHF.

The chain carries TRBV2 and TRBJ2-1; a weak D match, TRBD2 (6 bases). With 4 bases removed from V and 3 bases from J, the gap between germline ends came to 10 bases. The CDR3 has 14 residues. Germline assignment: CDR1 SNHLY and CDR2 FYNNEI. The CDR3 sequence: CASSVTSYYNEQFF. In DNA, the CDR3 is TGTGCCAGCAGTGTTACTAGCTACTACAATGAGCAGTTCTTC.

This chain links TRBV7-2 with TRBJ2-1; a weak D match, TRBD2 (5 bases). CDR3 length: 17 amino acids. In germline, CDR1 is SGHTA, CDR2 FQGNSA. V shed 5 bases and J shed 2 bases, with 19 bases lying between them. DNA for the CDR3: TGTGCCAGCAGCCCTCGGGTAGCGAGTATCACCTACAATGAGCAGTTCTTC. It yields the protein CASSPRVASITYNEQFF.

This clone has a handful of counts. The chain links TRBV4-1 to TRBJ1-1; 8 bases are a match to TRBD1. The CDR3 has 15 amino acids. The V segment lost 1 base and the J segment 3 bases; nucleotides outside the gene matches: 4. The germline V gene encodes CDR1 MGHRA and CDR2 YSYEKL. In DNA form, the CDR3 reads TGCGCCAGCAGCCAAGGGACAGGGTATGACACTGAAGCTTTCTTT. It yields the protein CASSQGTGYDTEAFF.

The CDR3 protein is CAWSVPAGSYNSPLHF. For the CDR3, the DNA is TGTGCCTGGAGTGTACCCGCGGGGTCCTATAATTCACCCCTCCACTTT. The chain recombines TRBV30 with TRBJ1-6, with unresolved D. V was clipped by 0 bases and J by 1 base, with 10 bases between them. The CDR3 spans 16 residues. In germline, CDR1 is GTSNPN, CDR2 SVGIG (reference sequence).

This chain links TRBV28 with TRBJ2-5; 13 bases agree with TRBD2. J gave up 6 bases and V 2 bases, and 3 bases lay outside the gene matches. The CDR3 is 15 residues long. Germline CDR1 MDHEN, CDR2 SYDVKM. The CDR3: CASSLTSGGAKTQYF. The DNA for the CDR3 is TGTGCCAGCAGTTTAACTAGCGGGGGGGCAAAGACCCAGTACTTC.

This clone was recorded a few times. V usage is TRBV4-3 and J usage is TRBJ2-1; 8 nucleotides agree with TRBD2. Germline V gene sequence: CDR1 LGHNA, CDR2 YSLEER. This CDR3 has 17 amino acids. Unmatched junction bases numbered 8, after V lost 0 bases and J lost 4 bases. CDR3 nucleotide sequence: TGCGCCAGCAGCCAAGATCCGAGCGGGGGAGTGTACAATGAGCAGTTCTTC. As protein: CASSQDPSGGVYNEQFF.

This chain links TRBV19 with TRBJ2-5, with 8 bases aligning to TRBD2. CDR3 length: 15 residues. Trimming took 5 bases from V and 5 from J; bases not matched to a gene: 10. From germline, CDR1 is LNHDA and CDR2 SQIVND (reference sequence). CDR3 region: CASSSRGSGTETQYF. DNA for the CDR3: TGTGCCAGTAGTTCCCGGGGTAGCGGGACGGAGACCCAGTACTTC.